The rows below give T cell receptor beta chains drawn from one sample of a study of CD8 T cells in ankylosing spondylitis. TCRdb re-called the 5' RACE reads through MiXCR, storing one row per CDR3 protein. The table shows around 280,000 distinct CDR3 sequences, with approximately 20% occurring only once. The sample comprised blood, either unsorted or a sorted T cell fraction (not recorded which). Every receptor here comes from a male donor with ankylosing spondylitis or in good health (not recorded which). Both conserved end residues are part of each CDR3. A D gene is named only where the DNA matches it firmly. Size is stated for part of the rows, as once, few or many counts, or as a class when the clone is expanded.

.,TRBJ2-1,TRBV30,TRBD2,CAWSNNAGGYNGQFF,TGTGCCTGGAGTAATAATGCGGGGGGCTACAATGGGCAGTTCTTC
few,TRBJ1-1,TRBV12-3/TRBV12-4,TRBD1,CASSTIPQGGTEAFF,TGTGCCAGCAGTACAATACCGCAGGGGGGCACTGAAGCTTTCTTT
.,TRBJ2-2,TRBV15,TRBD2,CATRRDPLAGGTNTGELFF,TGTGCCACCCGACGCGACCCTCTAGCGGGGGGGACGAACACCGGGGAGCTGTTTTTT
few,TRBJ2-2,TRBV29-1,TRBD1,CSGRQGAYTGELFF,TGCAGCGGGCGACAGGGGGCATACACCGGGGAGCTGTTTTTT
once,TRBJ1-1,TRBV29-1,.,CSVEDGAGTNAEAFF,TGCAGCGTTGAAGATGGGGCAGGGACCAACGCTGAAGCTTTCTTT
few,TRBJ2-2,TRBV10-3,.,CAIRGLRQQNTGELFF,TGTGCCATCAGGGGACTTCGCCAGCAAAACACCGGGGAGCTGTTTTTT
many,TRBJ2-5,TRBV5-1,TRBD1,CASRRQGKGETQYF,TGCGCCAGCAGGAGACAGGGAAAGGGAGAGACCCAGTACTTC
.,TRBJ2-3,TRBV5-1,.,CASSLASPSGTDTQYF,TGCGCCAGCAGCTTGGCCAGTCCGTCCGGCACAGATACGCAGTATTTT
.,TRBJ1-1,TRBV12-3/TRBV12-4,TRBD1,CASRSTGGNTEAFF,TGTGCCAGCAGGTCGACAGGGGGGAACACTGAAGCTTTCTTT
.,TRBJ2-1,TRBV3-1,.,CASSQEGKFRYEQFF,TGTGCCAGCAGCCAAGAAGGAAAGTTCCGGTATGAGCAGTTCTTC
once,TRBJ2-3,TRBV11-1,.,CASSLAPEHLAISTDTQYF,TGTGCCAGCAGCTTAGCGCCGGAACACCTAGCGATAAGCACAGATACGCAGTATTTT
few,TRBJ1-1,TRBV20-1,TRBD1,CSARPPRDRFNTEAFF,TGCAGTGCTAGACCACCGCGGGACAGATTTAACACTGAAGCTTTCTTT
many,TRBJ2-6,TRBV12-3/TRBV12-4,.,CASSLSVFSGANVLTF,TGTGCCAGCAGTTTAAGCGTATTCTCTGGGGCCAACGTCCTGACTTTC
few,TRBJ1-1,TRBV5-1,TRBD1,CASSLGDSEAFF,TGCGCCAGCAGCTTGGGGGACAGCGAAGCTTTCTTT
.,TRBJ2-5,TRBV11-2,TRBD1,CASSQGTGQETQYF,TGTGCCAGCAGCCAGGGGACAGGACAAGAGACCCAGTACTTC
.,TRBJ2-1,TRBV11-2,.,CASQGLLNNEQFF,TGTGCCAGCCAGGGACTCTTGAACAATGAGCAGTTCTTC
many,TRBJ1-2,TRBV6-5,.,CASSYPEQANYGYTF,TGTGCCAGCAGTTACCCAGAACAAGCTAACTATGGCTACACCTTC
.,TRBJ1-1,TRBV7-9,.,CASSLVGAEAFF,TGTGCCAGCAGCTTAGTCGGGGCTGAAGCTTTCTTT
.,TRBJ2-3,TRBV5-1,TRBD2,CASSVAGEDTQYF,TGCGCCAGCAGCGTAGCGGGAGAGGATACGCAGTATTTT
.,TRBJ2-4,TRBV12-2,.,CASRCGWAGAAKNIQYF,TGTGCAAGTCGCTGTGGATGGGCAGGGGCAGCCAAAAACATTCAGTACTTC
many,TRBJ2-5,TRBV29-1,.,CSVAGKEETQYF,TGCAGCGTTGCTGGAAAGGAAGAGACCCAGTACTTC
.,TRBJ1-4,TRBV4-2,.,CASSQEGLGEKLFF,TGTGCCAGCAGCCAAGAAGGGCTCGGTGAAAAACTGTTTTTT
few,TRBJ2-6,TRBV20-1,.,CSANGGANVLTF,TGCAGTGCCAACGGTGGGGCCAACGTCCTGACTTTC
.,TRBJ2-3,TRBV12-3/TRBV12-4,.,CASSFAQGTQYF,TGTGCCAGCAGTTTCGCGCAGGGTACCCAGTATTTT
many,TRBJ1-5,TRBV5-1,.,CASSLEKTDIGNQPQHF,TGCGCCAGCAGCTTGGAGAAAACGGACATCGGCAATCAGCCCCAGCATTTT
few,TRBJ2-2,TRBV6-2/TRBV6-3,TRBD1,CASSKTGGPSANTGELFF,TGTGCCAGCAGTAAGACAGGGGGTCCCTCCGCGAACACCGGGGAGCTGTTTTTT
few,TRBJ2-1,TRBV20-1,TRBD2,CSARDLPSGSWSSYNEQFF,TGCAGTGCTAGAGATCTCCCTAGCGGGAGCTGGAGCTCCTACAATGAGCAGTTCTTC
.,TRBJ2-2,TRBV7-2,.,CASSLAQDILELFF,TGTGCCAGCAGCTTAGCCCAAGACATCCTAGAGCTGTTTTTT
many,TRBJ2-5,TRBV27,.,CASSLILRETQYF,TGTGCCAGCAGTCTAATTTTAAGGGAGACCCAGTACTTC
.,TRBJ1-6,TRBV5-1,.,CASSLGPGWLSPLHF,TGCGCCAGCAGCTTAGGGCCCGGATGGTTGTCACCCCTCCACTTT
few,TRBJ2-3,TRBV10-3,.,CAISLQGTTDTQYF,TGTGCCATCAGTTTACAGGGAACCACAGATACGCAGTATTTT
.,TRBJ1-5,TRBV12-3/TRBV12-4,TRBD1,CASRAGTGVNQPQHF,TGTGCCAGCAGAGCCGGGACAGGAGTAAACCAGCCCCAGCATTTT
.,TRBJ1-6,TRBV6-5,.,CASSSLNSPLHF,TGTGCCAGCAGTTCCCTAAATTCACCCCTCCACTTT
.,TRBJ2-1,TRBV5-1,.,CASSPSVGREQFF,TGCGCCAGCAGCCCCTCTGTTGGGCGAGAGCAGTTCTTC
many,TRBJ2-2,TRBV15,TRBD2,CATSRGGLADTGELFF,TGTGCCACCAGCAGAGGAGGTCTAGCGGATACCGGGGAGCTGTTTTTT
many,TRBJ1-2,TRBV5-1,.,CASSLSRGPGGNYGYTF,TGCGCCAGCAGCTTGAGTCGGGGGCCTGGGGGAAACTATGGCTACACCTTC
few,TRBJ1-1,TRBV7-3,.,CASSSLGDTEAFF,TGTGCCAGCAGCTCCCTGGGGGACACTGAAGCTTTCTTT
.,TRBJ2-1,TRBV12-3/TRBV12-4,TRBD1,CASSSRDRPYNEQFF,TGTGCCAGCAGTTCGAGGGACAGGCCCTACAATGAGCAGTTCTTC
few,TRBJ2-2,TRBV9,.,CASSVAGNTGELFF,TGTGCCAGCAGCGTAGCTGGGAACACCGGGGAGCTGTTTTTT
few,TRBJ2-4,TRBV27,.,CASSLGLGNIQYF,TGTGCCAGCAGTTTAGGTCTAGGCAACATTCAGTACTTC
.,TRBJ1-1,TRBV15,.,CATALQRNTEAFF,TGTGCCACCGCCCTCCAGCGGAACACTGAAGCTTTCTTT
many,TRBJ2-5,TRBV6-1,.,CASGLAPPETQYF,TGTGCCAGCGGATTAGCCCCCCCAGAGACCCAGTACTTC
.,TRBJ2-1,TRBV9,.,CASSVDSGGRYEQFF,TGTGCCAGCAGCGTAGATAGCGGAGGAAGATATGAGCAGTTCTTC
.,TRBJ2-5,TRBV20-1,TRBD2,CSATTSGSGETQYF,TGCAGTGCTACGACTAGCGGGAGTGGCGAGACCCAGTACTTC
few,TRBJ2-3,TRBV2,.,CASSTTPTDTQYF,TGTGCCAGCAGCACTACCCCCACAGATACGCAGTATTTT
few,TRBJ2-3,TRBV27,TRBD1,CASSLVGQGLGTQYF,TGTGCCAGCAGTTTAGTGGGACAGGGTCTTGGTACGCAGTATTTT
.,TRBJ2-5,TRBV25-1,.,CASSESIGAGETQYF,TGTGCCAGCAGTGAATCCATTGGGGCCGGAGAGACCCAGTACTTC
few,TRBJ1-1,TRBV7-8,.,CASSSGVQNTEAFF,TGTGCCAGCAGCTCGGGGGTCCAGAACACTGAAGCTTTCTTT
many,TRBJ2-5,TRBV5-1,.,CASSLSGQETQYF,TGTGCCAGCAGTTTAAGCGGACAAGAGACCCAGTACTTC
.,TRBJ2-1,TRBV3-1,.,CASSQTGEQFF,TGTGCCAGCAGCCAAACCGGGGAGCAGTTCTTC
.,TRBJ1-2,TRBV6-5,.,CASSYSTRVGGYTF,TGTGCCAGCAGTTACTCGACCAGGGTCGGTGGCTACACCTTC
.,TRBJ1-4,TRBV27,.,CASSMSVLGNAGKLFF,TGTGCCAGCAGTATGTCAGTTCTGGGGAATGCGGGAAAACTGTTTTTT
medium-sized,TRBJ1-1,TRBV12-3/TRBV12-4,TRBD1,CASREKTGPNTEAFF,TGTGCCAGCAGGGAAAAGACAGGGCCGAACACTGAAGCTTTCTTT
few,TRBJ1-5,TRBV7-6,TRBD1,CASSVGDRGGQPQHF,TGTGCCAGCAGCGTGGGGGACAGGGGAGGTCAGCCCCAGCATTTT
.,TRBJ2-4,TRBV20-1,TRBD2,CSAPGTSGIQNIQYF,TGCAGTGCCCCAGGGACTAGCGGGATACAAAACATTCAGTACTTC